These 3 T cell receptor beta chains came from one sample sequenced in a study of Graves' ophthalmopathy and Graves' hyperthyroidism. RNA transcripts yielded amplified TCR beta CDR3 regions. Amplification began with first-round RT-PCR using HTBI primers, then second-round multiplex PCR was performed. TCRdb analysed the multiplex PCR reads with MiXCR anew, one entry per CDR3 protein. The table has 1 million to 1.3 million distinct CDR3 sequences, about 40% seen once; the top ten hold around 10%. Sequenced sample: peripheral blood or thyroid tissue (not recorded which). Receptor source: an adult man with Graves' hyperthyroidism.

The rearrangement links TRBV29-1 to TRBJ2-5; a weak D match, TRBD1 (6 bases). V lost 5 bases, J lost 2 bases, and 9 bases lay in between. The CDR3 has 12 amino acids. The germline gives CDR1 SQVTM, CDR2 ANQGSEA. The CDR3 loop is CSVRTVQETQYF. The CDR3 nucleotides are TGCAGCGTTAGGACAGTTCAAGAGACCCAGTACTTC.

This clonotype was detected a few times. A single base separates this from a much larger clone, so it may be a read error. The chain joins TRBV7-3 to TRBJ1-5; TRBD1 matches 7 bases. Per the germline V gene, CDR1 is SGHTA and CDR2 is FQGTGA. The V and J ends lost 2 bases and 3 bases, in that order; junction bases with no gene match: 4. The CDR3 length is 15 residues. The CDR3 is CASSLDRAVNQPQHF. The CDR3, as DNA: TGTGCCAGCAGCTTAGACAGGGCCGTCAATCAGCCCCAGCATTTT.

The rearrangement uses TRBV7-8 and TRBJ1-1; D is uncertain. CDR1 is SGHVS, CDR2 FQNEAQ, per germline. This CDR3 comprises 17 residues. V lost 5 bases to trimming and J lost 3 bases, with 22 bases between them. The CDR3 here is CASSEDGIGLVHTEAFF. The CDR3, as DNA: TGTGCCAGCAGCGAGGACGGGATAGGGCTGGTTCACACTGAAGCTTTCTTT.